Shown below are 2 T cell receptor beta chains from a single sample sequenced in a study of blood T cell repertoires in COVID-19. Measured with immunoSEQ multiplex PCR; TCRdb has only the in-frame clones, and not every one. The table shows around 250,000 clones, with roughly 89% occurring only once. Sequenced: peripheral blood. These receptors were taken from a man under 40 who had recovered from COVID-19.

This clone has only one observation. The chain is built from TRBV7-2 and TRBJ1-1; TRBD1 is a possible D gene (5 bases). Trimming cost V 4 bases and J 5 bases, with 14 bases left between them. Germline V gene data show CDR1 as SGHTA and CDR2 as FQGNSA. The CDR3 runs 14 residues. The CDR3 coding sequence is TGTGCCAGCAGCTCCCTCGGGGGGGGGACTGAAGCTTTCTTT. It codes for CASSSLGGGTEAFF. The variable domain in full, completed from reference TRBV7-2 and TRBJ1-1, reads GAGVSQSPSNKVTEKGKDVELRCDPISGHTALYWYRQSLGQGLEFLIYFQGNSAPDKSGLPSDRFSAERTGGSVSTLTIQRTQQEDSAVYLCASSSLGGGTEAFFGQGTRLTVV.

This clone was seen only once. The V gene is TRBV20-1, the J gene TRBJ1-6; D is unresolved. CDR3 size: 11 residues. V was clipped by 1 base and J by 11 bases, with 6 bases between them. Germline loops: CDR1 DFQATT, CDR2 SNEGSKA (reference sequence). This chain's CDR3 is CSARGRAPLHF. In nucleotides, the CDR3 is TGCAGTGCTAGAGGTCGCGCACCCCTCCACTTT.